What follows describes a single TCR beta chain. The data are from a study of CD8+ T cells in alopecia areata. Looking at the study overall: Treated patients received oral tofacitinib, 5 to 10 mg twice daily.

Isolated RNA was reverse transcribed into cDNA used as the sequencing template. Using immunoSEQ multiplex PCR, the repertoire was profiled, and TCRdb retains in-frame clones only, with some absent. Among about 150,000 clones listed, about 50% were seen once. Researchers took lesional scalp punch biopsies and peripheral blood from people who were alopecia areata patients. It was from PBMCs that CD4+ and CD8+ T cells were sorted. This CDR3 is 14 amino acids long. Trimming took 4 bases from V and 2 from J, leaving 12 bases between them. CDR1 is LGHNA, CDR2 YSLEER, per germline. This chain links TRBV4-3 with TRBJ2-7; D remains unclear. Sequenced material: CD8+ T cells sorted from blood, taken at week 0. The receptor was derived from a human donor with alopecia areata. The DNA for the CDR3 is TGCGCCAGCAGCCTTGGTGCAGCTGCCTACGAGCAGTACTTC. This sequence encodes CASSLGAAAYEQYF.